This TCR beta chain was captured in a study of cytomegalovirus exposure and HLA in healthy donors. Whole-study context: A prior study identified approximately 110 million unique TCR beta sequences from about 179 million T cells. Under 90% of 398 genotyped donors fell in the Caucasian-associated ancestry cluster.

Researchers ran the PCR with 60 Vbeta and 13 Jbeta primers. Produced via immunoSEQ multiplex PCR; TCRdb's table is partial and in-frame only. The sample includes around 150,000 clones, about two thirds of them seen just once. The germline V gene has CDR1 SSHAT and CDR2 FNYEAQ (reference sequence). The CDR3 is made up of 13 amino acids. Trimming shortened V by 5 bases and J by 1 base, and 7 bases separated the two germline ends. The sequenced sample consisted of PBMCs. V and J are TRBV7-7 and TRBJ2-3; tentatively, D is TRBD1 (5 bases). The TCR sequence derives from a woman aged 30 to 39 in good health and CMV-seronegative. CDR3 protein: CASSLTGTDTQYF. Here the CDR3 DNA reads TGTGCCAGCAGCCTGACAGGCACAGATACGCAGTATTTT.